The T cell receptor (beta chain) under discussion was sequenced for a study of radiotherapy plus CTLA-4 blockade in lung cancer (dated by TCRdb to between 2017 and 2018). About the study as a whole: Among the enrolled patients, about 19% had an objective response, and 25% to 35% reached disease control.

The receptor library was made with the immunoSEQ multiplex PCR assay. TCRdb obtained this table from immuneACCESS and retained in-frame rearrangements with V and J assigned. These tables miss some clones; where compared with another copy, unresolved V genes account for less than half of the shortfall, and the remainder is unexplained. A total of 50,000 to 65,000 clones appear in this sample, about three quarters of them only once. The ten top clones hold 3.5% to 4.5% of the sample. Summary of the overall study and its limitations: After treatment with radiotherapy and ipilimumab, TCR clones that came from tumors expanded in the peripheral blood. The strongest predictors of response, as reported, were early dynamic changes in blood T cell clones along with a rise in serum interferon-beta after radiation.

In the germline V gene, CDR1 corresponds to SQVTM and CDR2 to ANQGSEA. Reading from cysteine to phenylalanine, the CDR3 counts 14 amino acids. CDR3 DNA is the only sequence kept; it has 42 bases, read in frame from the first base. Ends trimmed: V by 0 bases, J by 4 bases; bases unmatched to a gene: 3. About this clone: The antigen it binds to is not known. Base qualities are missing; no much larger clone stands one base away.

Focal radiation therapy combined with CTLA-4 blockade (ipilimumab) was tested in patients with chemo-refractory metastatic non-small-cell lung cancer. The TCR was taken from a human donor with non-small cell lung cancer who had a partial response to radiotherapy plus ipilimumab. Sequences were derived from peripheral blood, sampled from a patient treated with radiotherapy plus ipilimumab. The chain was built from TRBV29-1 and TRBJ1-2; TRBD1 lines up with 9 middle nucleotides. The DNA is TGCAGCGTTGAAGATGGGGACAGGGCCTATGGCTACACCTTC. Its protein reads: CSVEDGDRAYGYTF.